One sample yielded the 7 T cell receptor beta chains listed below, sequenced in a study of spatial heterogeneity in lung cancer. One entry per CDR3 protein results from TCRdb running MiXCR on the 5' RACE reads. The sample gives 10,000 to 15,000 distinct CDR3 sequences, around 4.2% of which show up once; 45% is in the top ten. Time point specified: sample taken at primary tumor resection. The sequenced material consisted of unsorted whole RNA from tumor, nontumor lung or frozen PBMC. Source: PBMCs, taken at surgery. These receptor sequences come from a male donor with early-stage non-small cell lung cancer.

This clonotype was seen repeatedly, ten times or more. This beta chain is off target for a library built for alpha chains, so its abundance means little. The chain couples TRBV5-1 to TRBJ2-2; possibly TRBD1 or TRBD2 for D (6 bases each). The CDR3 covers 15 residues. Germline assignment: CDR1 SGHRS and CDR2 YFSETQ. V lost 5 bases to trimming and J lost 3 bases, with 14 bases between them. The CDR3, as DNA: TGCGCCAGCAGGCCGGGGGCCGGTGACACCGGGGAGCTGTTTTTT. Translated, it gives CASRPGAGDTGELFF.

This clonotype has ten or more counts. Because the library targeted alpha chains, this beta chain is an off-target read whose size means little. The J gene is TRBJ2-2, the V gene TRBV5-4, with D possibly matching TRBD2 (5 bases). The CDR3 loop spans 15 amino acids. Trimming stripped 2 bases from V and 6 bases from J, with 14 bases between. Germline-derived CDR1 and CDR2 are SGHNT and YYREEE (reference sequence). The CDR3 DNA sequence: TGTGCCAGCAGCTTTCCAACTACTAGGGCCGGGGAGCTGTTTTTT. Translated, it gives CASSFPTTRAGELFF. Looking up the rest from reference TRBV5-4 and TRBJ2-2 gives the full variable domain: ETGVTQSPTHLIKTRGQQVTLRCSSQSGHNTVSWYQQALGQGPQFIFQYYREEENGRGNFPPRFSGLQFPNYSSELNVNALELDDSALYLCASSFPTTRAGELFFGEGSRLTVL.

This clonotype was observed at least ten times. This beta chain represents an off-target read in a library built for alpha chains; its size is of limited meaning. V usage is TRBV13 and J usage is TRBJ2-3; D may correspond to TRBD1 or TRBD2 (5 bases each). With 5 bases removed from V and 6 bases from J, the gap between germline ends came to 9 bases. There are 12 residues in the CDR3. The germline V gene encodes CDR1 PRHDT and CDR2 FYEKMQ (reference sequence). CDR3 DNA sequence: TGTGCCAGCAGCCCCTGGGGGGATACGCAGTATTTT. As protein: CASSPWGDTQYF.

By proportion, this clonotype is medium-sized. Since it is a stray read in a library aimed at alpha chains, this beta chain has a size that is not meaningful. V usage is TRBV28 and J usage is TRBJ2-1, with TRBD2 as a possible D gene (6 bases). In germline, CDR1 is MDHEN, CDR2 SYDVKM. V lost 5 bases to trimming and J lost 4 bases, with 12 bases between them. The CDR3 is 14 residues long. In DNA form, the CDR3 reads TGTGCCAGCAGTACCCCCGGGGGATACAATGAGCAGTTCTTC. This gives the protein CASSTPGGYNEQFF.

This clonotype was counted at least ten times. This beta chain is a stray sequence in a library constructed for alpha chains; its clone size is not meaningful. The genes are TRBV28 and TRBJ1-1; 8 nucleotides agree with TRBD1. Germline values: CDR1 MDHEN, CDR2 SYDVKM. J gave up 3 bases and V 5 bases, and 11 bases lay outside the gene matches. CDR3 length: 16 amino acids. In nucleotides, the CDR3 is TGTGCCAGCAGTCCCCCCGGACAGGGCAGGTACACTGAAGCTTTCTTT. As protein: CASSPPGQGRYTEAFF.

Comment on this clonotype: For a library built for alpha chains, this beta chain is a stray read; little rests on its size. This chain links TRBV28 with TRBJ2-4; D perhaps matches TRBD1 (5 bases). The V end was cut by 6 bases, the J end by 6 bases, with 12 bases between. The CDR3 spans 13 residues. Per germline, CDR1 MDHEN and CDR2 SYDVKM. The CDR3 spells CASSSRQGNIQYF. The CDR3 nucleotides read TGTGCCAGCAGCTCACGGCAGGGAAACATTCAGTACTTC.

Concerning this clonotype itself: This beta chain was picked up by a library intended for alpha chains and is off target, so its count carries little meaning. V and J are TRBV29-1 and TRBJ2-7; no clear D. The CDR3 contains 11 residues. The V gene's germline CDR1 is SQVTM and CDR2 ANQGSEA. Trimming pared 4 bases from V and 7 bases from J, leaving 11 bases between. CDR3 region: CSVGGPKEQYF. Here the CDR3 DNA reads TGCAGCGTTGGAGGTCCGAAAGAGCAGTACTTC.